The clone carrying this T cell receptor (beta chain) was detected a few times. Antigen unknown. Method: immunoSEQ multiplex PCR; TCRdb's copy keeps in-frame clones and lacks some. The repertoire holds tens of thousands of clones, about nine tenths seen once, with roughly 8% in the top ten. V was pared by 4 bases and J by 4 bases, with 16 bases between. From germline, CDR1 is SEHNR and CDR2 FQNEAQ (reference sequence). This CDR3 has 15 residues. This record belongs to a study of PD-L1 blockade in urothelial cancer. Study-wide results and limits: Sub-median blood TCR clonality before treatment predicted longer survival.

Sample: PBMCs, taken around atezolizumab (anti-PD-L1) treatment. The rearrangement uses TRBV7-9 and TRBJ2-5; possible D gene TRBD2, 6 bases. The sequence came from a man aged 65 to 85 with urothelial cancer. The CDR3 bases are TGTGCCAGCAGCTCTCCCCTACTAGCTCGAGAGACCCAGTACTTC. Translated, it gives CASSSPLLARETQYF.